Reported below is one T cell receptor (beta chain). Its antigen is undetermined. With V trimmed by 2 bases and J by 2 bases, 1 base remained unmatched. The CDR3 length is 15 residues. Germline lookup yields CDR1 MNHNY and CDR2 SVGAGI (reference sequence). These data belong to a study of beta chain features in type 1 diabetes. Study results and limitations: Compared with healthy donors, patients appeared to share more similar naive, central memory and regulatory TCRB repertoires. Patients with type 1 diabetes showed fewer VDJ junction insertions and more deletions. Moderate yet significant TCRB CDR3 shortening was seen in Type 1 diabetes patients in all four CD4+ subsets. A potential PCR bias toward shorter templates would be equal in patient and control samples.

Reverse transcribing all isolated RNA meant expressed TCRB transcripts were sequenced. Some clones are missing from TCRdb's copy, which holds only in-frame ones; the method was immunoSEQ multiplex PCR. The sample carries hundreds of thousands of clones, approximately 15% recorded once. Sequencing was performed on naive CD4+ T cells from blood. This clonotype was sampled from a man younger than 45 with type 1 diabetes. The V and J genes are TRBV6-6 and TRBJ2-1; TRBD1 aligns across 9 bases. CDR3 sequence (DNA): TGTGCCAGCAGTTACACAGGGGGCACCTACAATGAGCAGTTCTTC. Protein: CASSYTGGTYNEQFF.